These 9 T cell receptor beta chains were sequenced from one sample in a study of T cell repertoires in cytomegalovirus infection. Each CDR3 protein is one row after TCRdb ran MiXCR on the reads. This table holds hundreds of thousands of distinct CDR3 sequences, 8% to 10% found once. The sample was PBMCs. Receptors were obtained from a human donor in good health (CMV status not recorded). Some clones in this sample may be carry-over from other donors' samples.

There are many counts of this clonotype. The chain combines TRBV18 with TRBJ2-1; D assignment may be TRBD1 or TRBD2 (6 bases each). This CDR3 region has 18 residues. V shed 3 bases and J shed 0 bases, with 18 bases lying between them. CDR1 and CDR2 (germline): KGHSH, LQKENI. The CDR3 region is CASSPAVPGGRSYNEQFF. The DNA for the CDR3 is TGTGCCAGCTCACCCGCCGTACCCGGGGGCCGCTCCTACAATGAGCAGTTCTTC.

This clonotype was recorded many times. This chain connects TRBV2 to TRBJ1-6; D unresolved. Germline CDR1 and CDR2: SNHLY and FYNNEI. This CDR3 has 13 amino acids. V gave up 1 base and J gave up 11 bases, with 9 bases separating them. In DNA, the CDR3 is TGTGCCAGCAGTGAAGACAGTACCCCACCCCTCCACTTT. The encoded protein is CASSEDSTPPLHF.

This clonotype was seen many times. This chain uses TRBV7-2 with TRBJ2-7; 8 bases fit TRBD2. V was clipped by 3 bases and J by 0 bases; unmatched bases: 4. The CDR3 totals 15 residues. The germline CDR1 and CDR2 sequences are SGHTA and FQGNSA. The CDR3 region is CASSLGGGSSYEQYF. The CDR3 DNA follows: TGTGCCAGCAGCTTGGGCGGGGGGAGCTCCTACGAGCAGTACTTC.

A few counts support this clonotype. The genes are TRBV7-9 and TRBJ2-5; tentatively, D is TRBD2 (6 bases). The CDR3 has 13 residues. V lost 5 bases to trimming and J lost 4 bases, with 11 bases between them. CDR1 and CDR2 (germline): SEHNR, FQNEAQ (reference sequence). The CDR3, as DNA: TGTGCCAGCAGCCGGGGGAACGGAGAGACCCAGTACTTC. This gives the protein CASSRGNGETQYF.

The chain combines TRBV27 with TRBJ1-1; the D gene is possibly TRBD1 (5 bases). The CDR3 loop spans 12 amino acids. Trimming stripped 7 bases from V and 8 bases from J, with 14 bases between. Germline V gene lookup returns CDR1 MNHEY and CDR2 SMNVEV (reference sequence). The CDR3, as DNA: TGTGCCAGCACCGCGGGAGGGGCAGAAGCTTTCTTT. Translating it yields CASTAGGAEAFF.

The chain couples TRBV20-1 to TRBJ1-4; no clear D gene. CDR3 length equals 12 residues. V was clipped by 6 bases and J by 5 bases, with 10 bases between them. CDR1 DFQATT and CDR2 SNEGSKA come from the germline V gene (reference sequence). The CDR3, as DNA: TGCAGTGCAGGTTCGGGAAATGAAAAACTGTTTTTT. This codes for CSAGSGNEKLFF.

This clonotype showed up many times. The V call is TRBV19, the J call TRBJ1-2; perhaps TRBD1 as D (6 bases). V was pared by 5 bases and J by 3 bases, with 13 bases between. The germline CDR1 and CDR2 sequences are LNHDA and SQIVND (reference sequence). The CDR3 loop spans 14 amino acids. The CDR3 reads CASSPTGWDYGYTF. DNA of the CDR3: TGTGCCAGTAGTCCTACAGGGTGGGACTATGGCTACACCTTC.

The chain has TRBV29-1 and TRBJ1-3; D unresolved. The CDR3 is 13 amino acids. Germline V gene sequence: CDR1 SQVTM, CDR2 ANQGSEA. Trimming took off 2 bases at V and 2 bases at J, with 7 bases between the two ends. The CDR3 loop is CSVEIATGNTIYF. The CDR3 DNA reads TGCAGCGTTGAAATAGCGACTGGAAACACCATATATTTT. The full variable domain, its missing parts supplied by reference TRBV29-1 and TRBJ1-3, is SAVISQKPSRDICQRGTSLTIQCQVDSQVTMMFWYRQQPGQSLTLIATANQGSEATYESGFVIDKFPISRPNLTFSTLTVSNMSPEDSSIYLCSVEIATGNTIYFGEGSWLTVV.

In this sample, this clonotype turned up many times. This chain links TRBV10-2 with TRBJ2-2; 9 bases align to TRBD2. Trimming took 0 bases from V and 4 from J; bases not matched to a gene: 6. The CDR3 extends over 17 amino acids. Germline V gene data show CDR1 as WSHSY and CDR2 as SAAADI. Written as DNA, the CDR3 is TGCGCCAGCAGTGAGTCAGGAGCGGGGGGCTCCACCGGGGAGCTGTTTTTT. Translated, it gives CASSESGAGGSTGELFF.